A single sample is the source of the 5 T cell receptor beta chains below, sequenced in a study of CD8 T cells in ankylosing spondylitis. Study results and limitations: For ankylosing spondylitis blood, a TCR beta motif of about eight highly homologous variants appeared characteristic.

TCRdb ran MiXCR on the 5' RACE reads and lists one entry per CDR3 protein. The table shows roughly 400,000 distinct CDR3 sequences, with approximately 20% occurring only once. What these receptors recognize is not known. Input material: blood, either unsorted or a sorted T cell fraction (not recorded which). Source of these receptors: a male donor with ankylosing spondylitis.

This clonotype was seen a few times. This chain links TRBV27 with TRBJ1-1; tentatively, D is TRBD1 (5 bases). Trimming left V 5 bases short and J 3 bases short, with 13 bases between. CDR3 length: 14 residues. Germline assignment: CDR1 MNHEY and CDR2 SMNVEV (reference sequence). The CDR3 sequence is CASSPVGVYTEAFF. The DNA for the CDR3 is TGTGCCAGCAGTCCGGTGGGGGTGTACACTGAAGCTTTCTTT.

The CDR3 loop is CASRISTNTGELFF. DNA of the CDR3: TGCGCCAGCAGAATCAGCACGAACACCGGGGAGCTGTTTTTT. The J gene is TRBJ2-2, the V gene TRBV5-1; D is ambiguous. V was shortened by 5 bases and J by 0 bases, with 8 bases between the two germline ends. Germline V gene data show CDR1 as SGHRS and CDR2 as YFSETQ. The CDR3 totals 14 residues.

This chain uses TRBV28 with TRBJ2-5; 10 nucleotides align to TRBD2. Germline-derived CDR1 and CDR2 are MDHEN and SYDVKM. This CDR3 is built from 14 residues. J was trimmed by 5 bases and V by 5 bases; bases with no gene match: 5. Here the CDR3 reads CASSRAGGGETQYF. In nucleotides, the CDR3 is TGTGCCAGCAGTAGAGCGGGAGGGGGTGAGACCCAGTACTTC.

This clonotype was counted only a few times. V is TRBV2 and J is TRBJ2-2; TRBD2 agrees at 7 bases. CDR3 length: 14 residues. Per germline, CDR1 SNHLY and CDR2 FYNNEI. Losses at the gene ends were 7 bases for V and 8 bases for J; bases not matched to a gene: 10. CDR3: CASNRRGEVGELFF. The CDR3 nucleotides are TGTGCCAGCAACCGCCGGGGGGAAGTTGGGGAGCTGTTTTTT.

The rearrangement uses TRBV5-1 and TRBJ2-3; 12 bases map to TRBD2. Trimming cost V 0 bases and J 6 bases; bases outside gene matches: 5. The CDR3 runs 16 residues. Germline-derived CDR1 and CDR2 are SGHRS and YFSETQ. CDR3 bases: TGCGCCAGCAGCTTGGAGTCTAGCGGGAGGGGGGATACGCAGTATTTT. This translates into CASSLESSGRGDTQYF.